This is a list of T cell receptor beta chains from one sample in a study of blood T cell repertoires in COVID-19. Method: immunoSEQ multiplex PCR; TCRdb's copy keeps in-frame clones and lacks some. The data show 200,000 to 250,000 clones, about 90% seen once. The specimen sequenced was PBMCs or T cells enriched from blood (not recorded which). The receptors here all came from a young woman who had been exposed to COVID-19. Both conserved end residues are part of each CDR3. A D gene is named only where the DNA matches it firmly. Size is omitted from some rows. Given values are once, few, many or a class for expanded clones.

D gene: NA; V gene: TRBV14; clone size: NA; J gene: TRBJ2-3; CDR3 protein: CASSQGRSFDTQYF; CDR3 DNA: TGTGCCAGCAGCCAGGGTCGTAGCTTTGATACGCAGTATTTT
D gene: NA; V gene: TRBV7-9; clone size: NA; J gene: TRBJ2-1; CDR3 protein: CASSLQGGSEQFF; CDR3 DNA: TGTGCCAGCAGCTTACAGGGGGGATCTGAGCAGTTCTTC
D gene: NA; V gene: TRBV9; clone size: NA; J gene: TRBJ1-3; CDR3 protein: CASSAELHSGNTIYF; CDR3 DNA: TGTGCCAGCAGCGCGGAGTTACACTCTGGAAACACCATATATTTT
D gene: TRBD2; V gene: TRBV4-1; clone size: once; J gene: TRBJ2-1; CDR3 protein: CASSQEGTSGINEQFF; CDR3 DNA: TGCGCCAGCAGCCAAGAAGGGACTAGCGGGATTAATGAGCAGTTCTTC
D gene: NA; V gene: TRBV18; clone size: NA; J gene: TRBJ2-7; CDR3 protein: CASSLKTGTYEQYF; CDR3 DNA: TGTGCCAGCTCACTCAAGACAGGCACCTACGAGCAGTACTTC
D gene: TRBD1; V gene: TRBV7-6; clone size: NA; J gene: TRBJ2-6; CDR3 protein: CASSPGTEESSGANVLTF; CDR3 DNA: TGTGCCAGCAGCCCCGGGACAGAAGAATCGTCTGGGGCCAACGTCCTGACTTTC
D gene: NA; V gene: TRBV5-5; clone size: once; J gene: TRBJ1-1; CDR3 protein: CASSLVLTEAFF; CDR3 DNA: TGTGCCAGCAGCTTGGTCTTGACTGAAGCTTTCTTT
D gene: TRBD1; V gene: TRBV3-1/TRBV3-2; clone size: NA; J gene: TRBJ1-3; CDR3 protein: CASRRQGRDTIYF; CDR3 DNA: TGTGCCAGCAGACGACAGGGCAGGGACACCATATATTTT
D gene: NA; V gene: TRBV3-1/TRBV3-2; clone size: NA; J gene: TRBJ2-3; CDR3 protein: CASSPRGLDTQYF; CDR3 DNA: TGTGCCAGCAGCCCCCGGGGTCTAGATACGCAGTATTTT
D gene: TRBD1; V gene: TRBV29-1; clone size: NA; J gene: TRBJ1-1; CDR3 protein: CSAEDRGTEAFF; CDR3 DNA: TGCAGCGCCGAGGACAGGGGCACTGAAGCTTTCTTT
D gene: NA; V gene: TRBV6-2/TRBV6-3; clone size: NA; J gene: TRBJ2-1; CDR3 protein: CASSYSFSTNEQFF; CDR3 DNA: TGTGCCAGCAGTTACTCTTTCTCTACCAATGAGCAGTTCTTC
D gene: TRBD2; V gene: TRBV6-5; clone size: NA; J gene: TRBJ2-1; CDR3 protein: CASSRRLAGAGEQFF; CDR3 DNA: TGTGCCAGCAGTCGCAGACTAGCGGGAGCGGGTGAGCAGTTCTTC
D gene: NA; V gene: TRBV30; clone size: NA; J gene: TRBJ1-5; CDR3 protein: CAWSTGKKEQPQHF; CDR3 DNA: TGTGCCTGGAGCACAGGGAAGAAGGAGCAGCCCCAGCATTTT
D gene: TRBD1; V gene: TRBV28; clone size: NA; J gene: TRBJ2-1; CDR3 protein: CASSPQPSFSGTGDEQFF; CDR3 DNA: TGTGCCAGCAGTCCGCAACCTTCCTTCTCCGGGACAGGGGATGAGCAGTTCTTC
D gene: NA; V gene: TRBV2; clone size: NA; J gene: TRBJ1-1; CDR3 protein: CASSDGEDTEAFF; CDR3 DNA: TGTGCCAGCAGTGACGGGGAAGACACTGAAGCTTTCTTT
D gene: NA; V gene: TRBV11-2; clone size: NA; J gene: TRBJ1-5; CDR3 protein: CASSLDPSNQPQHF; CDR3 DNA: TGTGCCAGCAGCTTAGATCCGAGCAATCAGCCCCAGCATTTT
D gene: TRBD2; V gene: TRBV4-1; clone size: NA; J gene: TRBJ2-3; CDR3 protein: CASSQSSGRALNTDTQYF; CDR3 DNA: TGCGCCAGCAGCCAGTCTAGCGGGAGGGCCTTAAACACAGATACGCAGTATTTT
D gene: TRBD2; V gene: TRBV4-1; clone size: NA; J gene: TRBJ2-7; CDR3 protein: CASSHTSDLSYEQYF; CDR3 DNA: TGCGCCAGCAGCCACACTAGCGATCTCTCCTACGAGCAGTACTTC
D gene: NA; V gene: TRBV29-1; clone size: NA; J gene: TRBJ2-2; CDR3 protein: CSGYREGGELFF; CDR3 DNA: TGCAGCGGATACAGGGAAGGCGGGGAGCTGTTTTTT
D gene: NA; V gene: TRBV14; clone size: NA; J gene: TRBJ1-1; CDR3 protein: CASSHRRALNTEAFF; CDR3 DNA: TGTGCCAGCAGCCATCGGAGGGCGCTGAACACTGAAGCTTTCTTT
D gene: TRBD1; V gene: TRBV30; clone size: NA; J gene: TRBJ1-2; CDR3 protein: CAWSVGQGPNYGYTF; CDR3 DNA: TGTGCCTGGAGTGTAGGACAGGGCCCTAACTATGGCTACACCTTC
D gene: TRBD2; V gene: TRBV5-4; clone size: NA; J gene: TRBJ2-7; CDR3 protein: CALGASGRKYEQYF; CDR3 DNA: TGTGCCCTTGGGGCTAGCGGGAGGAAGTACGAGCAGTACTTC
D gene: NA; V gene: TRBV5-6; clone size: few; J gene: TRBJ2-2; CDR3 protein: CASSLQANTGELFF; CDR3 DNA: TGTGCCAGCAGCTTACAGGCGAACACCGGGGAGCTGTTTTTT
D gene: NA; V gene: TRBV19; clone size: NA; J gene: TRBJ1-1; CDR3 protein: CASIGWTSLNTEAFF; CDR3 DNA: TGTGCCAGTATCGGGTGGACATCCTTGAACACTGAAGCTTTCTTT
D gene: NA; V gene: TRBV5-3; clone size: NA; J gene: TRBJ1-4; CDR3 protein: CARSSHSPLGEKLFF; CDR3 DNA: TGTGCCAGAAGCTCCCACAGCCCATTAGGAGAAAAACTGTTTTTT
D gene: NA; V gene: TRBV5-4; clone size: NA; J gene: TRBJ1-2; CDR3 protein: CASSLGQPYGYTF; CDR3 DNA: TGTGCCAGCAGCTTGGGACAGCCCTATGGCTACACCTTC
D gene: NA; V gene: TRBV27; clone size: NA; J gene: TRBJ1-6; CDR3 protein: CASRAGTPVLNSPLHF; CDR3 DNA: TGTGCCAGCAGGGCCGGGACACCAGTTCTTAATTCACCCCTCCACTTT
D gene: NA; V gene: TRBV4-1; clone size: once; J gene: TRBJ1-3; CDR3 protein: CASSPSGVIGNTIYF; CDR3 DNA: TGCGCCAGCAGCCCATCAGGGGTTATTGGAAACACCATATATTTT
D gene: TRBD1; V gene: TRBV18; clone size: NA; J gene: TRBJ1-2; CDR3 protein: CASSPGQAMLYGYTF; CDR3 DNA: TGTGCCAGCTCACCTGGACAGGCGATGCTTTATGGCTACACCTTC
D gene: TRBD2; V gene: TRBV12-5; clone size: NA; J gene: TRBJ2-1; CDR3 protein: CASGLGAGVGQFF; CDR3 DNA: TGTGCTAGTGGTTTAGGAGCGGGGGTTGGGCAGTTCTTC
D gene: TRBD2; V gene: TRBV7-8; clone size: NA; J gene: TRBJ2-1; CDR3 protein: CASSSGLAGSSYNEQFF; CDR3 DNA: TGTGCCAGCAGCTCGGGACTAGCGGGATCCTCCTACAATGAGCAGTTCTTC
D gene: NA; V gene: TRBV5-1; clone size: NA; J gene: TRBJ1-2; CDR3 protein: CASSLTEDYTF; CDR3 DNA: TGCGCCAGCAGCTTGACAGAAGACTACACCTTC